Sequencing of this T cell receptor beta chain was carried out in a study of preoperative IRX-2 immunotherapy in early breast cancer. Sequencing used immunoSEQ multiplex PCR; TCRdb keeps in-frame clones, though not all of them. The sample lists 39,000 or so clones, 77% occurring once. The treatment denotes: preoperative locoregional IRX-2 cytokine immunotherapy. Patients received preoperative, locoregional IRX-2 cytokine immunotherapy in a phase Ib study. Per the germline V gene, CDR1 is MRHNA and CDR2 is SNTAGT. The V end was cut by 5 bases, the J end by 8 bases, with 17 bases between. The CDR3 loop spans 14 amino acids.

This clonotype was sampled from a human donor with breast cancer. This chain links TRBV6-4 with TRBJ2-3; D remains ambiguous. Specimen: tumor tissue, collected after IRX-2 immunotherapy. The CDR3 DNA sequence: TGTGCCAGCAGTCTTGACAACCGAAGGAGTACGCAGTATTTT. This encodes CASSLDNRRSTQYF.